This TCR beta chain was obtained from a study of shared clonotypes between healthy human individuals. Overall study results and limits: Larger estimated richness was generally recorded for naive subsets relative to memory subsets.

Germline V CDR1 and CDR2: MNHNS, SASEGT. The CDR3 is 14 amino acids. V was trimmed by 3 bases and J by 4 bases, leaving 12 bases between them. Splitting of each subset's genomic DNA was done evenly across several immunoSEQ plates. Repertoires were generated with immunoSEQ multiplex PCR, while TCRdb's copy carries only in-frame clones and drops some. The top ten hold less than 11% of the sample, which has approximately 330,000 clones, around four fifths seen once. This clone has just one count. Its antigen is undetermined. Sequencing was done on a sample of memory CD4+ T cells sorted from blood. The subset was: CD45RA-negative fraction. The chain has TRBV6-1 and TRBJ1-2; TRBD1 might be the D (6 bases). This clonotype was sampled from a man aged 30 to 39 in good health. CDR3 sequence (DNA): TGTGCCAGCAGTGATAGGACAGACCTCTATGGCTACACCTTC. It yields the protein CASSDRTDLYGYTF.